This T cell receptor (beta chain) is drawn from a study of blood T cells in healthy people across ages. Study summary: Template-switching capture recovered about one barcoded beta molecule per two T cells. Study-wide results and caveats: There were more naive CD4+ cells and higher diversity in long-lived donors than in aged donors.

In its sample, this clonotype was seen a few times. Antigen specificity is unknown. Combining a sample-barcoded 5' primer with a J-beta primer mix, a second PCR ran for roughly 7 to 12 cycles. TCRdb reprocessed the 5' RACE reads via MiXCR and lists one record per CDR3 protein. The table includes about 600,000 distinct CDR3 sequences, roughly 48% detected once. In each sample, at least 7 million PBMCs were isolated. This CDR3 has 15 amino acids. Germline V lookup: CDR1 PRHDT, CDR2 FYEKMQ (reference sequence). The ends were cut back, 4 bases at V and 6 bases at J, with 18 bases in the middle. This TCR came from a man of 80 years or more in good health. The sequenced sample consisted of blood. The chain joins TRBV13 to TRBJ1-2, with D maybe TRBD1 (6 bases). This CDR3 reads CASSYRGTVPNGYTF. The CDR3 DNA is TGTGCCAGCAGCTATAGGGGGACTGTACCGAATGGCTACACCTTC.